This is a list of T cell receptor beta chains from one sample in a study of CD8+ T cells in alopecia areata. Measured with immunoSEQ multiplex PCR; TCRdb has only the in-frame clones, and not every one. Here the sample spans fewer than 250,000 clones, roughly two fifths being singletons. This specimen was CD4+ T cells sorted from blood, taken at roughly week 30, from a patient treated with tofacitinib. These receptors came from a human donor with alopecia areata. Each CDR3 is given with its conserved first and last residue. Each record gives: D gene, clone size, J gene, V gene, CDR3 protein, CDR3 DNA. The D gene is left open where the match is weak. Clone size is not always given. Where it is, it says once, few, many or a class for expanded clones.

D: TRBD1
size: NA
J: TRBJ1-5
V: TRBV11-2
CDR3: CASSLQGQGSVQPQHF
DNA: TGTGCCAGCAGCTTACAGGGACAGGGTAGTGTGCAGCCCCAGCATTTT

D: TRBD1
size: NA
J: TRBJ1-1
V: TRBV7-9
CDR3: CASSPRTGTEAFF
DNA: TGTGCCAGCAGCCCGCGGACAGGAACTGAAGCTTTCTTT

D: NA
size: few
J: TRBJ1-2
V: TRBV6-5
CDR3: CASSVSRAAKTF
DNA: TGTGCCAGCAGTGTCTCCCGGGCAGCAAAGACCTTC

D: NA
size: NA
J: TRBJ2-1
V: TRBV18
CDR3: CASSPPGVRNEQFF
DNA: TGTGCCAGCTCACCACCGGGAGTCAGAAATGAGCAGTTCTTC

D: NA
size: NA
J: TRBJ1-2
V: TRBV7-9
CDR3: CASSLEPRGYTF
DNA: TGTGCCAGCAGCTTAGAGCCCCGAGGCTACACCTTC

D: NA
size: NA
J: TRBJ1-2
V: TRBV4-1
CDR3: CASSQDERNYGYTF
DNA: TGCGCCAGCAGCCAAGATGAGAGGAACTATGGCTACACCTTC

D: NA
size: NA
J: TRBJ2-7
V: TRBV5-4
CDR3: CASRYSTNSYEQYF
DNA: TGTGCCAGCAGATACTCGACAAACTCCTACGAGCAGTACTTC

D: TRBD2
size: NA
J: TRBJ2-1
V: TRBV29-1
CDR3: CSVEIEGLAFRYNEQFF
DNA: TGCAGCGTTGAAATTGAAGGACTAGCCTTCAGGTACAATGAGCAGTTCTTC

D: NA
size: NA
J: TRBJ2-5
V: TRBV30
CDR3: CAWSVWSGPLQETQYF
DNA: TGTGCCTGGAGTGTCTGGAGCGGGCCGCTCCAAGAGACCCAGTACTTC

D: TRBD2
size: NA
J: TRBJ2-5
V: TRBV2
CDR3: CASSGLAGVEETQYF
DNA: TGTGCCAGCAGTGGACTAGCGGGAGTTGAAGAGACCCAGTACTTC

D: NA
size: NA
J: TRBJ2-7
V: TRBV6-1
CDR3: CASSAGFGYEQYF
DNA: TGTGCCAGCAGTGCGGGGTTCGGGTACGAGCAGTACTTC

D: NA
size: NA
J: TRBJ2-1
V: TRBV27
CDR3: CASSPRTVFGNEQFF
DNA: TGTGCCAGCAGTCCCAGGACAGTGTTCGGCAATGAGCAGTTCTTC

D: NA
size: NA
J: TRBJ1-2
V: TRBV5-1
CDR3: CASSLEVVDYGYTF
DNA: TGCGCCAGCAGCTTGGAGGTCGTCGACTATGGCTACACCTTC

D: NA
size: NA
J: TRBJ2-2
V: TRBV27
CDR3: CASSFDRTTGELFF
DNA: TGTGCCAGCAGTTTCGACCGAACCACCGGGGAGCTGTTTTTT

D: TRBD2
size: many
J: TRBJ2-1
V: TRBV18
CDR3: CASSPSGRANEQFF
DNA: TGTGCCAGCTCGCCTAGCGGGAGGGCCAATGAGCAGTTCTTC

D: NA
size: few
J: TRBJ1-2
V: TRBV5-4
CDR3: CASTFDRSRSYTF
DNA: TGTGCCAGCACCTTCGACAGGTCTAGGAGCTACACCTTC

D: NA
size: few
J: TRBJ2-5
V: TRBV29-1
CDR3: CSVERTSGETQYF
DNA: TGCAGCGTTGAGAGGACATCAGGAGAGACCCAGTACTTC

D: NA
size: NA
J: TRBJ1-5
V: TRBV5-6
CDR3: CASSPYSNQPQHF
DNA: TGTGCCAGCAGTCCTTATAGCAATCAGCCCCAGCATTTT

D: NA
size: few
J: TRBJ2-2
V: TRBV21-1
CDR3: CASSTTPGHGAGELFF
DNA: TGTGCCAGCAGTACGACTCCGGGACACGGTGCCGGGGAGCTGTTTTTT

D: NA
size: NA
J: TRBJ2-2
V: TRBV4-1
CDR3: CASSFHGELFF
DNA: TGCGCCAGCAGTTTTCATGGGGAGCTGTTTTTT

D: TRBD2
size: many
J: TRBJ2-1
V: TRBV6-5
CDR3: CASRPLAGGSNEQFF
DNA: TGTGCCAGCAGACCTCTAGCGGGAGGGTCCAATGAGCAGTTCTTC

D: NA
size: NA
J: TRBJ2-7
V: TRBV18
CDR3: CASSREGGYEQYF
DNA: TGTGCCAGCTCACGCGAGGGAGGCTACGAGCAGTACTTC

D: NA
size: once
J: TRBJ2-2
V: TRBV9
CDR3: CASSLTGLTGELFF
DNA: TGTGCCAGCAGCCTTACAGGGCTGACCGGGGAGCTGTTTTTT

D: NA
size: few
J: TRBJ1-2
V: TRBV5-6
CDR3: CASSSGQGYTF
DNA: TGTGCCAGCAGTTCAGGGCAGGGCTACACCTTC

D: TRBD1
size: few
J: TRBJ2-1
V: TRBV30
CDR3: CAWRTGGNEQFF
DNA: TGTGCCTGGAGGACAGGGGGCAATGAGCAGTTCTTC

D: NA
size: NA
J: TRBJ2-3
V: TRBV5-1
CDR3: CASSLRLLGADTQYF
DNA: TGCGCCAGCAGCTTACGACTCCTCGGCGCAGATACGCAGTATTTT

D: TRBD1
size: NA
J: TRBJ2-7
V: TRBV11-2
CDR3: CASRPARGHSYEQYF
DNA: TGTGCCAGCAGACCAGCCAGGGGGCACTCCTACGAGCAGTACTTC

D: TRBD1
size: NA
J: TRBJ1-2
V: TRBV4-1
CDR3: CASSQPWGQGPIGYTF
DNA: TGCGCCAGCAGCCAACCCTGGGGACAGGGACCTATCGGCTACACCTTC

D: NA
size: NA
J: TRBJ1-5
V: TRBV9
CDR3: CASSVEGGNQPQHF
DNA: TGTGCCAGCAGCGTAGAAGGAGGCAATCAGCCCCAGCATTTT

D: TRBD2
size: few
J: TRBJ2-1
V: TRBV5-1
CDR3: CASNSGISYNEQFF
DNA: TGCGCCAGCAATAGCGGGATCTCCTACAATGAGCAGTTCTTC

D: NA
size: NA
J: TRBJ1-3
V: TRBV30
CDR3: CAWSPGLSGNTIYF
DNA: TGTGCCTGGAGCCCGGGACTCTCTGGAAACACCATATATTTT